This record covers a single TCR beta chain. The sample comes from a study of control samples from healthy donors and cancer patients. Generated by immunoSEQ multiplex PCR, the TCRdb table keeps only in-frame clones and is missing some. The data hold 84,000 or so clones, with roughly 89% observed a single time. The germline CDR1 and CDR2 sequences are LGHNA and YNFKEQ. The V end lost 1 base, the J end lost 6 bases, and 10 bases lay between the germline ends. The CDR3 has 15 residues. Sequencing was carried out using blood. The chain is built from TRBV4-2 and TRBJ1-6; D not certain. The clonotype was recovered from a man aged 25-40 years in good health. CDR3 loop: CASSQGAGANSPLHF. The CDR3 DNA sequence: TGTGCCAGCAGCCAAGGGGCTGGAGCTAATTCACCCCTCCACTTT.